Shown below are 14 T cell receptor beta chains from a single sample sequenced in a study of CD4 T cells in relation to SARS-CoV-2 and coronaviruses. Unexposed donor CD4+ T cells date from about 2011-2018, before the COVID-19 pandemic. The cells were cultured for 10 days before CD4+ T cells were isolated. Which antigens these TCRs recognize remains unknown. The protocol was immunoSEQ multiplex PCR, while the TCRdb copy is restricted to in-frame clones and leaves out a portion. The data contain 25,000 to 30,000 clones, around three quarters of them singletons. The sample was CD4+ T cells from PBMCs, cultured in vitro. These receptors all stem from a human donor in good health.

This clone came up a few times. V is TRBV30 and J is TRBJ1-2; D is uncertain. Germline CDR1 GTSNPN, CDR2 SVGIG (reference sequence). The V and J ends lost 1 base and 4 bases respectively, with 10 bases between them. The CDR3 extends over 13 amino acids. Written as DNA, the CDR3 is TGTGCCTGGAGTGAGGGAACAGCCTATGGCTACACCTTC. Amino acids: CAWSEGTAYGYTF.

This clone showed up just a few times. This rearrangement joins TRBV6-2 or TRBV6-3 to TRBJ2-7, with 11 positions matching TRBD1. The germline CDR1 and CDR2 sequences are MNHEY and SVGEGT. V shed 4 bases, J shed 4 bases, and the junction held 3 bases outside the gene matches. This CDR3 spans 14 amino acids. CDR3 region: CASSSGTGGYEQYF. The CDR3 DNA reads as TGTGCCAGCAGTTCCGGGACAGGGGGTTACGAGCAGTACTTC.

The chain links TRBV5-4 to TRBJ1-1; no clear D. Germline assignment: CDR1 SGHNT and CDR2 YYREEE (reference sequence). The CDR3 runs 15 residues. With 3 bases removed from V and 8 bases from J, the gap between germline ends came to 20 bases. CDR3 protein: CASSYGAWAGEEAFF. The CDR3 DNA sequence: TGTGCCAGCAGCTACGGAGCGTGGGCGGGAGAGGAAGCTTTCTTT.

The V call is TRBV5-1, the J call TRBJ2-7; the D is unclear. Per the germline V gene, CDR1 is SGHRS and CDR2 is YFSETQ. This CDR3 comprises 11 residues. Trimming removed 4 bases from V and 3 bases from J, with 5 bases in between. CDR3 sequence: CASSVGYEQYF. Written as DNA, the CDR3 is TGCGCCAGCAGCGTAGGCTACGAGCAGTACTTC.

The J gene is TRBJ2-1, the V gene TRBV19; either TRBD1 or TRBD2 may fit D (5 bases each). The CDR3 runs to 13 residues. V lost 7 bases, J lost 11 bases, and 18 bases lay in between. CDR1 is LNHDA and CDR2 is SQIVND in the germline V gene (reference sequence). The CDR3 DNA reads as TGTGCCAGTATGGAGGAGGACCGACAGAAGCAGTTCTTC. This gives the protein CASMEEDRQKQFF.

The chain combines TRBV11-2 with TRBJ2-3, with D possibly being TRBD1 or TRBD2 (5 bases each). This CDR3 spans 16 amino acids. Germline lookup yields CDR1 SGHAT and CDR2 FQNNGV. The V end was cut by 5 bases, the J end by 2 bases, with 17 bases between. CDR3 loop: CASSLTGVGLTDTQYF. The CDR3 nucleotides read TGTGCCAGCAGCCTCACCGGGGTGGGGCTCACAGATACGCAGTATTTT.

V usage is TRBV5-1 and J usage is TRBJ1-1, with D uncertain. V was clipped by 0 bases and J by 6 bases, with 9 bases between them. Germline assignment: CDR1 SGHRS and CDR2 YFSETQ. The CDR3 contains 13 residues. CDR3 coding DNA: TGCGCCAGCAGCTTGGTTGGTAGCGCTGAAGCTTTCTTT. Translated: CASSLVGSAEAFF.

This clone has a handful of counts. The V and J genes are TRBV4-3 and TRBJ2-1; 11 bases align to TRBD1. J was trimmed by 8 bases and V by 4 bases; bases with no gene match: 10. Germline V gene data show CDR1 as LGHNA and CDR2 as YSLEER. This CDR3 spans 16 amino acids. The CDR3, as DNA: TGCGCCAGCAGCCTTCGTCCCGGGACAGGGGGTCATGAGCAGTTCTTC. This translates into CASSLRPGTGGHEQFF.

This chain connects TRBV5-4 to TRBJ2-7; TRBD1 agrees at 7 bases. Germline CDR1 is SGHNT and CDR2 is YYREEE (reference sequence). CDR3 size: 14 residues. V shed 5 bases and J 0 bases; nucleotides not matched to a gene: 5. CDR3 in amino acids: CASRAGTDSYEQYF. In nucleotides, the CDR3 is TGTGCCAGCAGGGCTGGGACAGACTCCTACGAGCAGTACTTC.

This clone was seen a handful of times. The J gene is TRBJ2-7, the V gene TRBV6-5, with TRBD1 as a possible D gene (7 bases). Per the germline V gene, CDR1 is MNHEY and CDR2 is SVGAGI. CDR3 length equals 12 residues. The V end was cut by 11 bases, the J end by 6 bases, with 17 bases between. In nucleotides, the CDR3 is TGTGCCGTCCAGGGGGAGGCTCGCGAGCAGTACTTC. As protein: CAVQGEAREQYF.

CDR3 bases: TGTGCCAGCAGCGGGGGCTGGGCGGGCTACACCTTC. This translates into CASSGGWAGYTF. J is TRBJ1-2 and V is TRBV9; weak D call: TRBD1 (5 bases). The V gene lost 3 bases and the J gene lost 8 bases, with 11 bases spanning the gap. Germline V gene lookup returns CDR1 SGDLS and CDR2 YYNGEE. CDR3 size: 12 residues. Full variable domain (outside the CDR3, taken from reference TRBV9 and TRBJ1-2): DSGVTQTPKHLITATGQRVTLRCSPRSGDLSVYWYQQSLDQGLQFLIQYYNGEERAKGNILERFSAQQFPDLHSELNLSSLELGDSALYFCASSGGWAGYTFGSGTRLTVV.

The chain combines TRBV18 with TRBJ1-1, with a tentative D call TRBD1 (6 bases). The germline V gene has CDR1 KGHSH and CDR2 LQKENI. The CDR3 runs to 15 residues. Trimming cost V 6 bases and J 1 base, with 15 bases left between them. This CDR3 is CASSSPGQSNTEAFF. Written as DNA, the CDR3 is TGTGCCAGCTCGTCGCCGGGACAATCGAACACTGAAGCTTTCTTT. Supplemented by reference TRBV18 and TRBJ1-1, the full variable domain reads NAGVMQNPRHLVRRRGQEARLRCSPMKGHSHVYWYRQLPEEGLKFMVYLQKENIIDESGMPKERFSAEFPKEGPSILRIQQVVRGDSAAYFCASSSPGQSNTEAFFGQGTRLTVV.

CDR3: CASSFQLTSDTQYF. The CDR3 coding sequence is TGTGCCAGCAGCTTCCAACTTACCTCAGATACGCAGTATTTT. The rearrangement uses TRBV7-8 and TRBJ2-3; D unclear. The CDR3 is 14 amino acids. The ends were cut back, 3 bases at V and 4 bases at J, with 11 bases in the middle. Looked up from germline, CDR1 is SGHVS and CDR2 is FQNEAQ.

The V call is TRBV12-3 or TRBV12-4, the J call TRBJ1-1; D ambiguous. Trimming pared 4 bases from V and 3 bases from J, leaving 9 bases between. The CDR3 has 13 amino acids. CDR3 coding DNA: TGTGCCAGCAGTTGGACGGCACACACTGAAGCTTTCTTT. Translation gives CASSWTAHTEAFF.